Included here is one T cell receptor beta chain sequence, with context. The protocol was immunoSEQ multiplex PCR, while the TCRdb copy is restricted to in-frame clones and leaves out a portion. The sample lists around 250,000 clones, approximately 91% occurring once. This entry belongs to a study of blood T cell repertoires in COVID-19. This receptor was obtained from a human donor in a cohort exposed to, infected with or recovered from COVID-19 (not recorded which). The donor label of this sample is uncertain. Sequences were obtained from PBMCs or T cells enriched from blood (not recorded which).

CDR3 nucleotides: TGTGCCAGCAGCTTACGCCCGGGACAGGGTTCGGGCTACACCTTC. Translation gives CASSLRPGQGSGYTF. The chain is built from TRBV5-8 and TRBJ1-2, with 9 bases lining up with TRBD1. This CDR3 is 15 amino acids long. Germline V CDR1 and CDR2: SGHTS, YDEGEE. The junction had 10 bases not matched to a gene; V was cut back by 2 bases and J by 8 bases.